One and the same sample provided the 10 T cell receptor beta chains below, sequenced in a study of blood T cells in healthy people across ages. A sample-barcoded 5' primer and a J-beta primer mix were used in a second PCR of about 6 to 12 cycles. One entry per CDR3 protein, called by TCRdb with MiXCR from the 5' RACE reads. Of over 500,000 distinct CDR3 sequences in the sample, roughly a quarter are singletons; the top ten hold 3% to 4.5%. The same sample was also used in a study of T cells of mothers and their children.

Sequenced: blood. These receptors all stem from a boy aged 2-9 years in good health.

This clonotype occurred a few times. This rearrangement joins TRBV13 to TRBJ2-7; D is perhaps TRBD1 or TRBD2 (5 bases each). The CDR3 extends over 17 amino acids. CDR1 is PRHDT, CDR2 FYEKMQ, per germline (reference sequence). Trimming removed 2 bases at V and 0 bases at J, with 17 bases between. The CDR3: CASSLSPGLAVSYEQYF. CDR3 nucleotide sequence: TGTGCCAGCAGCTTATCCCCAGGGCTAGCAGTCTCCTACGAGCAGTACTTC.

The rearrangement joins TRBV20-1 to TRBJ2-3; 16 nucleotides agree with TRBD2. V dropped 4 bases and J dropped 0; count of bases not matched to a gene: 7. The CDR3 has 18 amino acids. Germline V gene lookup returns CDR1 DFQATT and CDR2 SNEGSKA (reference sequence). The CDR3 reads CSATSGLAGGLSTDTQYF. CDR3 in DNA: TGCAGTGCTACCTCGGGACTAGCGGGGGGGCTTAGCACAGATACGCAGTATTTT.

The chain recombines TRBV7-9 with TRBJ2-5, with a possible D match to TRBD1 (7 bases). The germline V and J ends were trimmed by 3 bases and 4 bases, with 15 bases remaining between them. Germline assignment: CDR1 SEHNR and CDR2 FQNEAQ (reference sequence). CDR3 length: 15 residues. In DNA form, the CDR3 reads TGTGCCAGCAGCTTTAGTCAGGGGGGCGGAGAGACCCAGTACTTC. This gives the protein CASSFSQGGGETQYF.

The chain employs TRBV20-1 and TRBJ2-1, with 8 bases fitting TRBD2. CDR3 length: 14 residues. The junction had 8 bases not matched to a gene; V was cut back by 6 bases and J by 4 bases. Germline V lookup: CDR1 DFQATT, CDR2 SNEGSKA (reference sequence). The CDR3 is CSAKPGLVYNEQFF. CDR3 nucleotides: TGCAGTGCCAAACCGGGACTAGTTTACAATGAGCAGTTCTTC.

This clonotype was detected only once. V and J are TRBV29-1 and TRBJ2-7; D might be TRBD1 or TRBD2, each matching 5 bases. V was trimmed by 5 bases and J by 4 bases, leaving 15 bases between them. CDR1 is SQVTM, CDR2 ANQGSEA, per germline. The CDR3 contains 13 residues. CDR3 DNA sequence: TGCAGCGTTCACCGGGACGGATCATACGAGCAGTACTTC. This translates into CSVHRDGSYEQYF.

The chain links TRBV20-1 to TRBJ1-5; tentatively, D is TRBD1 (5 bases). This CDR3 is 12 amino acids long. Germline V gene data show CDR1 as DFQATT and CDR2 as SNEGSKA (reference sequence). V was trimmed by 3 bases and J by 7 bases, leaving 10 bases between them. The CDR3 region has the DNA TGCAGTGCTAGTCAGGGTAACCAGCCCCAGCATTTT. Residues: CSASQGNQPQHF.

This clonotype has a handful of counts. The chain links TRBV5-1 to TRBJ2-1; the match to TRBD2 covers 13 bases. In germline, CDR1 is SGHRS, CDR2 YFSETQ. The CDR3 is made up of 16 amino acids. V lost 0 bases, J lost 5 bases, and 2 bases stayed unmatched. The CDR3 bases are TGCGCCAGCAGCTTGGGCGGGACTAGCGGGAACAATGAGCAGTTCTTC. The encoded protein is CASSLGGTSGNNEQFF.

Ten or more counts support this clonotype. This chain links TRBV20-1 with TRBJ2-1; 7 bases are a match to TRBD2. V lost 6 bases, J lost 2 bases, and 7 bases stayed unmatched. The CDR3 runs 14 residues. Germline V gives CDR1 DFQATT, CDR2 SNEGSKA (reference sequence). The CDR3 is CSANSGTAYNEQFF. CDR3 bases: TGCAGTGCAAACAGCGGGACCGCCTACAATGAGCAGTTCTTC.

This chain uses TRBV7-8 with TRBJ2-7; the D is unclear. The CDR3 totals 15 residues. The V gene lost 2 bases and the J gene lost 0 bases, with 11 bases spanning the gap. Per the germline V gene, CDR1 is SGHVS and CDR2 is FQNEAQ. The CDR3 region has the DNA TGTGCCAGCAGCTTAAGGCTGCCGCCCTCCTACGAGCAGTACTTC. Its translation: CASSLRLPPSYEQYF.

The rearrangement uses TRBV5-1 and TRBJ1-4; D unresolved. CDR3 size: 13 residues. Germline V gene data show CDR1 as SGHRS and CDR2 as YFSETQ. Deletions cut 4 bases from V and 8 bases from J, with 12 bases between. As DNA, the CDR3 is TGCGCCAGCAGCAGGGAGGGAGGAGAAAAACTGTTTTTT. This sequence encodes CASSREGGEKLFF.